One and the same sample provided the 5 T cell receptor beta chains below, sequenced in a study of technical replicates of blood from a handful of donors. The data were produced by immunoSEQ multiplex PCR, yet TCRdb's version contains in-frame clones alone and is incomplete. The sample includes 70,000 or so clones, roughly 98% of them seen just once. Sequencing was carried out using T cells isolated from PBMCs. These receptors came from a human donor in good health.

The chain links TRBV30 to TRBJ2-7, with TRBD2 identical over 11 bases. The ends lost 3 bases at V and 2 bases at J; junction bases unmatched: 0. The germline CDR1 and CDR2 sequences are GTSNPN and SVGIG (reference sequence). This CDR3 has 13 residues. CDR3 nucleotide sequence: TGTGCCTGGAGGACTAGCGGGACCTACGAGCAGTACTTC. Translation: CAWRTSGTYEQYF.

The chain's CDR3 is CASSYGNTEAFF. The CDR3 region has the DNA TGTGCCAGCAGTTACGGGAACACTGAAGCTTTCTTT. The rearrangement links TRBV27 to TRBJ1-1, with D hard to call. Deletions cut 4 bases from V and 1 base from J, with 4 bases between. The CDR3 consists of 12 residues. From germline, CDR1 is MNHEY and CDR2 SMNVEV (reference sequence).

This sequence joins TRBV25-1 and TRBJ2-2; D is unresolved. The V and J ends lost 8 bases and 1 base respectively, with 8 bases between them. CDR1 MGHDK and CDR2 SYGVNS come from the germline V gene. The length of the CDR3 is 13 residues. The CDR3 DNA follows: TGTGCCAGCCGTCCCGGGAACACCGGGGAGCTGTTTTTT. Translation: CASRPGNTGELFF.

V usage is TRBV29-1 and J usage is TRBJ2-4; D gene uncertain. This CDR3 has 12 residues. V was pared by 3 bases and J by 7 bases, with 10 bases between. In germline, CDR1 is SQVTM, CDR2 ANQGSEA. In DNA form, the CDR3 reads TGCAGCGTTGATCTCGGGTTGAACATTCAGTACTTC. Translating gives CSVDLGLNIQYF. Variable domain in full (rest from reference TRBV29-1 and TRBJ2-4): SAVISQKPSRDICQRGTSLTIQCQVDSQVTMMFWYRQQPGQSLTLIATANQGSEATYESGFVIDKFPISRPNLTFSTLTVSNMSPEDSSIYLCSVDLGLNIQYFGAGTRLSVL.

The chain recombines TRBV2 with TRBJ1-1; TRBD1 matches at 12 bases. The CDR3 covers 14 residues. CDR1 SNHLY and CDR2 FYNNEI come from the germline V gene. With V trimmed by 6 bases and J by 1 base, 0 bases remained unmatched. The CDR3 DNA is TGTGCCAGCAGGGGACAGGGGGCGAACACTGAAGCTTTCTTT. This translates into CASRGQGANTEAFF.